The rows below give T cell receptor beta chains drawn from one sample of a study of blood T cell repertoires in COVID-19. The table came from immunoSEQ multiplex PCR; TCRdb's copy has only in-frame clones and leaves some out. The data contain about 120,000 clones, roughly 85% of them singletons. The material sequenced was peripheral blood. The receptor source for this set is a man older than 75 with active or convalescent COVID-19. CDR3s include the opening cysteine and the closing phenylalanine or tryptophan. D genes are given only for firm matches. A row's size may be missing; if present it is once, few, many or a size class.

TRBV30,14,-,-,TRBJ1-2,TGTGCCTGGAGTAAAGGACTGGAGGGAAATGGCTACACCTTC,CAWSKGLEGNGYTF
TRBV7-8,15,TRBD1,-,TRBJ1-2,TGTGCCAGCAGCTTTCGGACAGGGGGCGACTATGGCTACACCTTC,CASSFRTGGDYGYTF
TRBV2,13,-,-,TRBJ1-6,TGTGCCAGCATCCGGCAGGTGGATTCACCCCTCCACTTT,CASIRQVDSPLHF
TRBV29-1,20,TRBD1,-,TRBJ2-7,TGCAGCGTTGAACTCCCCCCGTCGGCCACCGGGACAGGGGTCGCCTACGAGCAGTACTTC,CSVELPPSATGTGVAYEQYF
TRBV4-2,19,-,-,TRBJ2-7,TGTGCCAGCAGCCAAGATCTAAACCGGGGGCTGACTAGCCACTACGAGCAGTACTTC,CASSQDLNRGLTSHYEQYF
TRBV15,17,-,-,TRBJ2-1,TGTGCCACCAGCAGAGATTTAGGGACACTTCTCTACAATGAGCAGTTCTTC,CATSRDLGTLLYNEQFF
TRBV5-1,17,-,-,TRBJ1-3,TGCGCCAGCAGCTTGAGGTCCTTAGGGAGCTCTGGAAACACCATATATTTT,CASSLRSLGSSGNTIYF
TRBV7-9,11,-,-,TRBJ2-1,TGTGCCAGCAGCGGAGGGCGTGGGCAGTTCTTC,CASSGGRGQFF
TRBV19,14,TRBD2,-,TRBJ2-2,TGTGCCAGCCGACTAGCGGGAGACACCGGGGAGCTGTTTTTT,CASRLAGDTGELFF
TRBV18,14,-,-,TRBJ2-7,TGTGCCAGCTCACCACCGTCCGGGGAATACGAGCAGTACTTC,CASSPPSGEYEQYF
TRBV7-7,17,-,-,TRBJ1-2,TGTGCCAGCAGCTTAGAGACAGCCATCAAATGGGCTTATGGCTACACCTTC,CASSLETAIKWAYGYTF
TRBV18,13,-,-,TRBJ2-3,TGTGCCAGCTCACCCCGTCTCGGAGATACGCAGTATTTT,CASSPRLGDTQYF
TRBV27,16,TRBD1,-,TRBJ1-5,TGTGCCAGCAGTTTAAAAGGACAGGGTACCAATCAGCCCCAGCATTTT,CASSLKGQGTNQPQHF
TRBV7-6,16,TRBD2,-,TRBJ2-1,TGTGCCAGCAGCATGGGACTAGCGGGAGGTCGGGGTGAGCAGTTCTTC,CASSMGLAGGRGEQFF
TRBV2,16,TRBD1,-,TRBJ1-2,TGTGCCAGCAGGGACCCGGGACAGGGAGCCAACTATGGCTACACCTTC,CASRDPGQGANYGYTF
TRBV19,16,TRBD2,-,TRBJ2-1,TGTGCCAGTAGTCTGGGACTAGCGGGAGGGTACAATGAGCAGTTCTTC,CASSLGLAGGYNEQFF
TRBV19,12,-,-,TRBJ1-6,TGTGCCAGTAGTATAGCAGATTCACCCCTCCACTTT,CASSIADSPLHF
TRBV6-6,16,TRBD1,once,TRBJ1-4,TGTGCCAGCAGTTACCCTATGGGACAGGGGAGTGAAAAACTGTTTTTT,CASSYPMGQGSEKLFF
TRBV15,15,-,-,TRBJ2-2,TGTGCCACCAGCAGAGATATGACTCAGGGGCGGGAGCTGTTTTTT,CATSRDMTQGRELFF
TRBV28,12,TRBD1,-,TRBJ1-1,TGTGCCAGCAGGATACAGGGGGCTGAAGCTTTCTTT,CASRIQGAEAFF
TRBV19,11,-,few,TRBJ2-7,TGTGCCAGTAGTATAGGTCGCGAGCAGTACTTC,CASSIGREQYF
TRBV30,11,-,-,TRBJ2-7,TGTGCCTGGACAGGGTACAGCGAGCAGTACTTC,CAWTGYSEQYF
TRBV18,14,TRBD1,-,TRBJ2-3,TGTGCCAGCGCCCGGGACAGGGGCACAGATACGCAGTATTTT,CASARDRGTDTQYF
TRBV6-5,15,-,-,TRBJ1-2,TGTGCCAGCAGTTACTTACAGGCAACCAACTATGGCTACACCTTC,CASSYLQATNYGYTF
TRBV7-2,16,TRBD2,once,TRBJ2-7,TGTGCCAGCAGCTTAGAGGCTAGCGGGGGTGGTTACGAGCAGTACTTC,CASSLEASGGGYEQYF
TRBV25-1,14,-,-,TRBJ1-4,TGTGCCAGCAGTGTCCCTGACCGGGGTGAAAAACTGTTTTTT,CASSVPDRGEKLFF
TRBV19,17,-,-,TRBJ1-3,TGTGCCAGTAGTATTACGGCGTGGCAGGGGCTGAGTGACACCATATATTTT,CASSITAWQGLSDTIYF
TRBV4-3,15,TRBD1,-,TRBJ2-7,TGCGCCAGCAGCCAAGATGGGACAGGAGTCTACGAGCAGTACTTC,CASSQDGTGVYEQYF
TRBV15,15,TRBD2,once,TRBJ2-7,TGTGCCACCAGCAGAGGGGGACTAGGGCCCTACGAGCAGTACTTC,CATSRGGLGPYEQYF